Listed here is a single TCR beta chain. This clone turned up a few times. There is no known antigen for this receptor. Qualities for individual bases were not recorded, and no much larger clone is one base off. TCRbeta CDR3 regions were sequenced with the immunoSEQ Assay. After extraction, genomic DNA underwent amplification by bias-controlled multiplex PCR, followed by high-throughput sequencing. The authors' pipeline ran thus. Collapsing and filtering of sequences were performed to quantify the absolute abundance of each unique TCRbeta CDR3 region. T cell fraction was estimated by normalization of TCRbeta template counts to usable DNA, with usable DNA being measured through amplification of reference genes present in all nucleated cells. Repertoire TCRs were annotated as SARS-CoV-2-specific when V gene, CDR3 amino acid sequence and J gene were exactly matched to a known reactive TCR set. The reference SARS-CoV-2 TCR set was derived from MIRA and filtered for enrichment in COVID-19-positive ImmuneCODE repertoires, a step that removed public or cross-reactive TCRs. Based on the MIRA antigens, annotated TCRs were further analysed at the level of specific ORF or position within ORF. Breadth was defined as the number of annotated unique rearrangements divided by the total number of unique productive rearrangements, and depth was defined as the summed frequency of the annotated unique rearrangements. Group comparisons of TCR breadth used two-sided Wilcoxon rank-sum tests. TCRdb provides this immuneACCESS table in a form limited to in-frame rearrangements. Some clones are lacking; in checked studies, under half of them reflect an unresolved V gene, and why the rest are absent is not known. That table supplies the V and J calls and clone size; D and trimming were determined from the DNA. This sample lists around 320,000 clones; about nine tenths were detected once. Clones ranked in the top ten supply about 3% of the sample.

This sample is part of a study of Ad26.COV2.S vaccination and SARS-CoV-2 variants (dated by TCRdb to the early 2020s). For the study in its entirety: Vaccine-arm donors came from COV1001, a multicentre, randomized, double-blind, placebo-controlled phase I-IIa trial of Ad26.COV2.S in healthy adults. Ad26.COV2.S was administered intramuscularly at a dose of 5x10^10 or 1x10^11 viral particles, either as one shot or as two shots given 56 days apart. Sequencing of the TCRbeta repertoire served to evaluate the specificity and breadth of SARS-CoV-2-reactive T cell receptors following Ad26.COV2.S vaccination. A total of 32 samples were included in the TCR-sequenced set, comprising some 20 Ad26.COV2.S vaccine recipients, 5 placebo recipients and 8 SARS-CoV-2 convalescent individuals. Participants in the trial were split at random into five groups of five each, receiving low-dose or high-dose Ad26.COV2.S once or twice, or else placebo on both occasions. Investigators did not know the trial group allocation while performing experiments and assessing outcomes.

Points the paper makes about the study in general: Spike-specific TCR breadth was higher in Ad26.COV2.S recipients than in placebo recipients (P = 0.0014). Non-spike TCR breadth was comparable between vaccine and placebo recipients, consistent with the vaccine containing only spike. After vaccination, spike-specific CD8+ and CD4+ T cell responses were reported to show substantial breadth. The study lacked the statistical power to compare responses across vaccine doses or regimens. According to the authors, total T cell responses may have been underestimated by the TCR breadth and depth analyses.

The CDR3, from cysteine to phenylalanine, totals 13 residues. The retained sequence is limited to the CDR3, 39 bases, with the frame set at the first base. The trim is 2 bases for V and 9 bases for J, with a gap of 12 bases between the germline ends. As encoded in the germline V gene, CDR1 is SGDLS while CDR2 is YYNGEE. Per the publication, the treatment or condition label means: about 20 received Ad26.COV2.S at low or high dose, single or two shots; roughly five received placebo; per-sample allocation not given. For vaccine and placebo recipients, the sequenced repertoires came from samples collected on day 63 after the first injection. Cohort 1b enrolled about 25 adults aged 18-55 years at a single site in Boston, USA, between 29 July and 7 August 2020. Ad26.COV2.S consisted of a replication-incompetent adenovirus type 26 vector by which a prefusion-stabilized SARS-CoV-2 spike protein from the original Wuhan strain was expressed.

The clonotype originates from a person between 18 and 65 years old who received the Ad26.COV2.S COVID-19 vaccine or a placebo. The specimen comprised peripheral blood, sampled in a trial of Ad26.COV2.S vaccine versus placebo. In this chain, TRBV9 is recombined with TRBJ1-5; the D gene remains uncertain. The base sequence is TGTGCCAGCAGCGTGGGCGGGGAGGGGCCCCAGCATTTT. Translated, it gives CASSVGGEGPQHF. Outside the CDR3, residues come from the reference TRBV9 and TRBJ1-5 proteins, so the full variable domain is: DSGVTQTPKHLITATGQRVTLRCSPRSGDLSVYWYQQSLDQGLQFLIQYYNGEERAKGNILERFSAQQFPDLHSELNLSSLELGDSALYFCASSVGGEGPQHFGDGTRLSIL.